The 9 T cell receptor beta chains below come from one sample, sequenced in a study of tumor-infiltrating lymphocytes in primary liver carcinoma. Constant-region priming of approximately 500 ng total RNA yielded TCR beta cDNA. Library construction for TCR beta comprised three nested multiplex PCR rounds performed with slightly modified ARM-PCR. Two initial PCR rounds of around 10 cycles each paired TRBV1-TRBV30 forward primers with a C-beta reverse primer. One entry per CDR3 protein results from TCRdb running MiXCR on the multiplex PCR reads. The data contain roughly 55,000 distinct CDR3 sequences, about three quarters of them singletons. Co-extracting RNA and DNA was done with about 20-33 mg of unsorted bulk tissue as input. Sequencing was done on a sample of liver tumor tissue from sampling region 2. Subset described: tumor region T2, inferior pole. The receptors originated from a man in his forties with primary liver carcinoma and hepatitis B virus infection.

With respect to this clonotype: Given the absence of the conserved phenylalanine or tryptophan at the CDR3 end, a read error is likely. The chain is built from TRBV11-2 and TRBJ2-1, with D possibly matching TRBD1 (6 bases). This CDR3 is 16 amino acids long. Germline V gene sequence: CDR1 SGHAT, CDR2 FQNNGV. Trimming stripped 1 base from V and 7 bases from J, with 17 bases between. The CDR3, as DNA: TGTGCCAGCAGCTTAGGGCTCCTAGGGGGAATGAATGAGCAGTTCTAC. It yields the protein CASSLGLLGGMNEQFY.

This clonotype has a count of ten or more. The J gene is TRBJ2-5, the V gene TRBV30, with a possible D match to TRBD2 (5 bases). Germline CDR1 GTSNPN, CDR2 SVGIG (reference sequence). Trimming removed 4 bases at V and 2 bases at J, with 14 bases between. This CDR3 has 14 amino acids. Written as DNA, the CDR3 is TGTGCCTGGAACAATCGGGCGGGTCAAGAGACCCAGTACTTC. It yields the protein CAWNNRAGQETQYF.

As for this clonotype: At one end the junction does not follow the germline gene, possibly because of a read error. The genes are TRBV6-1 and TRBJ2-2; D is perhaps TRBD2 (5 bases). The CDR3 is made up of 15 amino acids. Germline values: CDR1 MNHNS, CDR2 SASEGT. CDR3 region: CASSEESGNIGELFF. The CDR3 DNA follows: TGTGCAAGCAGTGAAGAGTCGGGAAACATCGGGGAGTTGTTTTTT.

About this clonotype itself: A junction end diverges from the germline sequence, so it may reflect a read error. The chain is built from TRBV11-1 and TRBJ1-2; no reliable D call. CDR3 length: 14 residues. The germline V gene encodes CDR1 SGHAT and CDR2 FQDESV (reference sequence). In DNA, the CDR3 is TGTACCAGCAACTTCAAGGGATTTGGCTATGGCTACACCTTC. Amino acid sequence: CTSNFKGFGYGYTF.

A remark on this clonotype: This may be a read error, as it is one base from a much larger clone. This chain connects TRBV6-6 to TRBJ2-3; D may correspond to TRBD1 or TRBD2 (7 bases each). CDR3 length: 15 amino acids. CDR1 MNHNY and CDR2 SVGAGI come from the germline V gene (reference sequence). CDR3 DNA sequence: TGTGCCAGCAGTTTACAGTGGGGAGGGACAGATACGCGGTATTTT. Translation: CASSLQWGGTDTRYF.

In regard to this clonotype: A junction boundary mismatches the germline segment, possibly from a read error. The chain employs TRBV6-8 and TRBJ2-2; D gene ambiguous. The CDR3 consists of 11 residues. Germline values: CDR1 MNHGY, CDR2 SAAAGT. This chain's CDR3 is CASLGTGELFF. The CDR3 DNA reads as TGCGCCAGCCTAGGCACCGGGGAGCTGTTTTTT.

The chain couples TRBV5-5 to TRBJ2-2; perhaps TRBD1 as D (5 bases). Looked up from germline, CDR1 is SGHKS and CDR2 is YYEKEE (reference sequence). This CDR3 has 15 residues. Between the trimmed V and J ends, which lost 2 bases and 3 bases, there was a span of 11 bases. In nucleotides, the CDR3 is TGTGCCAGCAGCTTCAGGGCCACGGACACCGGGGAGCTGTTTTTT. The encoded protein is CASSFRATDTGELFF.

A remark on this clonotype: A much larger clone sits a single nucleotide away, making a read error possible. The chain has TRBV29-1 and TRBJ2-5, with D unclear. Germline loops: CDR1 SQVTM, CDR2 ANQGSEA. The length of the CDR3 is 14 residues. This CDR3 is CSVEFPATQESQYF. The CDR3 DNA follows: TGCAGCGTTGAATTCCCAGCCACCCAAGAGAGCCAGTACTTC.

This clonotype has ten or more counts. The V and J genes are TRBV6-2 or TRBV6-3 and TRBJ1-5; no firm D call. Trimming removed 2 bases from V and 1 base from J, with 9 bases in between. Germline V gives CDR1 MNHEY, CDR2 SVGEGT. The CDR3 loop spans 15 amino acids. CDR3 region: CASSYRGGSNQPQHF. CDR3 DNA sequence: TGTGCCAGCAGTTACCGGGGTGGGAGCAATCAGCCCCAGCATTTT.